The sequence of this T cell receptor (beta chain) was determined in a study of cytomegalovirus exposure and HLA in healthy donors (dated by TCRdb to 2016 to 2017). Background on the whole study: An earlier analysis of several hundred of the donors reported 276 Gb of sequence data and some 100 million unique TCR beta sequences from 150 million to 200 million T cells. Roughly 300 gigabases of sequencing data and approximately 85 million unique TCR sequences were included in an early release covering under 650 HLA-typed donors. Of the 300 to 500 genotyped donors, approximately 81% were placed in the genetic ancestry cluster associated with self-reported Caucasian donors. The aim of the study was to test whether cataloging public T cell receptors could identify signatures of past pathogen exposure. The study profiled the T cell repertoires of 500 to 800 subjects by immunosequencing and related them to cytomegalovirus serostatus. Besides the first cohort of some 670 subjects, a separate validation cohort made up of roughly 130 different subjects was used. To predict cytomegalovirus infection status, the study combined high-throughput TCR immunosequencing, statistical association of individual TCRs with disease status, and machine learning. A later analysis re-examined previously published TCR beta repertoires from 610 or so donors and added high-resolution HLA genotyping to investigate patterns of TCR occurrence. In the later analysis, no new phenotypic data were used to find candidate immune exposures; instead, reliance was placed on TCR beta sequences and their occurrence across donors. In an earlier analysis of roughly 600 of the donors, high-throughput TCR beta sequencing was used to judge whether each TCR beta V gene segment behaved as functional or pseudogenic. Donor age, sex, ethnicity and CMV serostatus were compiled together with the repertoire data. A later genetic analysis took genome-wide SNP genotypes for about 55% of the roughly 670 donors and used that subset as a discovery cohort. Every repertoire in the discovery cohort had been generated on one and the same sequencing platform. HLA typing covered class I and class II loci at four-digit resolution. The number of typed donors differed by locus: about 620-630 for A, B, C, DRB1 and DQB1; 500 to 550 for DQA1; approximately 600 for DPA1; and roughly 470 for DPB1. Because of strong linkage in the cohort, five DR-DQ haplotypes were treated as single units for association and clustering. Among 350 to 400 genotyped donors of the cohort, an average of approximately 230,000 unique TCR beta nucleotide sequences were sequenced per donor, around 20% of them non-productive. Overall study outcomes, separate from this receptor: A further reported finding was that TCR beta sequences accurately predicted the HLA-A and HLA-B alleles for most subjects in the first cohort. Compared with the roughly 600-donor mean, donors in an Asian-associated ancestry cluster had fewer N-insertions in productive TCRs, according to a later genetic analysis. According to a later analysis, parvovirus B19, influenza, CMV and Epstein-Barr virus appeared linked to several top co-occurrence clusters. In this cohort, only TCR beta chains were sequenced, and detectable features were limited by the absence of alpha or paired-chain data. When HLA alleles, especially DR and DQ, strongly co-occurred, attributing TCR associations to individual alleles was difficult. In a later analysis, HLA-associated TCR beta chains showed more clonal expansion and lower generation probabilities than non-associated chains that were equally common. The authors suggested that the approach could potentially be extended to other disease states and immunological phenotypes. In an earlier analysis of 500 to 650 of the donors, most TCR beta V segments appeared in productive rearrangements about 87% or about 30% of the time, broadly matching IMGT annotations. Most TCR sequences were seen in very few donors, while some public TCRs were found in many individuals. Because some donors lacked HLA typing at each locus, the association tests relied only on the typed subset. Sequencing depth was assumed to be roughly uniform across donors in the presence/absence analyses, though that assumption may not hold. Because counts were too low, seventeen rarely observed V segments, including chromosome 9 orphons, were left out of the earlier analysis of approximately 500 of the donors. A cluster of highly shared sequence variants was judged likely to represent a technical artifact of the sequencing pipeline. Because the 87-base-pair reads could not distinguish some IMGT-functional V segments, including TRBV6-2 and TRBV6-3, those segments were excluded. In the study, 150 to 200 TCR beta chains were listed as associated with cytomegalovirus. Three of the identified cytomegalovirus-associated TCR beta chains were confirmed in vitro to be specific for cytomegalovirus antigens. An association between a missense DCLRE1C variant and V-gene and J-gene trimming of TCR beta chains was found in a later genetic analysis and replicated in an independent cohort. According to a later analysis, most CMV-associated TCR beta chains appeared to be HLA-restricted, and the HLA associations seemed to be driven largely by CMV exposure. According to a later analysis, TCR association rates differed among HLA loci, with DRB1 alleles showing the most associated TCRs and HLA-C alleles showing the fewest. For the cohort, immune exposure information was limited to CMV serostatus. A later analysis associated 16,951 TCR beta sequences with specific HLA alleles at a false discovery rate of 0.05. The classifier was reported to diagnose cytomegalovirus status with high specificity and sensitivity in both the original and validation cohorts. Correlated functional status among segregating V segments might reflect linkage disequilibrium, but an unknown experimental factor could not be ruled out.

Receptor amplification or capture employed the immunoSEQ multiplex PCR assay. The multiplex PCR relied on a mix of 60 forward primers for TCR Vbeta segments and 13 reverse primers for TCR Jbeta segments. A multiplex PCR assay on genomic DNA amplified the CDR3 region of rearranged TCR beta genes. Amplified TCR beta libraries were sequenced as 87-base-pair reads on the Illumina HiSeq System. As for how the authors treated the data: Across the 600 to 700 repertoires, a later analysis counted 75 million to 90 million unique TCR beta chains, approximately 10 million of which were shared by at least two donors. Raw reads were error-corrected and collapsed into unique sequences by a nearest-neighbor algorithm in which closely related sequences were merged to remove PCR and sequencing errors. Alignment of CDR3 sequences to IMGT reference sequences was used to assign V, D and J gene segments. For a sequence to be retained, at least a six-nucleotide match to both a V gene segment and a J gene segment was required. Rearrangements were classified as productive when the CDR3 lacked stop codons and remained in frame with V and J, and all other rearrangements were classified as non-productive. CDR3 was defined by IMGT convention, running from the second conserved V-encoded cysteine to the conserved J-encoded phenylalanine. The earlier analysis of 500 to 650 of the donors excluded any sequence lacking an unambiguous match to a single V gene segment. In an earlier analysis of several hundred of the donors, a V segment was called functional when productive rearrangements were above 56.7%, and segregating when the standard deviation between donors exceeded 5%. A statistical classification framework was built to diagnose cytomegalovirus status from the catalog of TCR beta chain sequences. In a later analysis, TCR nucleotide sequences were compared against IMGT/GENE-DB human TR gene sequences so that V and J genes could be assigned. Using the TCRdist pipeline, a later analysis assigned CDR3 sequences along with most-parsimonious VDJ recombination scenarios. In a later analysis, each TCR beta chain was defined by its CDR3 amino acid sequence together with its V-gene family, and reads lacking a unique V-gene family were excluded. As a way to deal with suspected cross-contamination and a sequencing artifact, a later analysis dropped nearly 600 nucleotide sequences that were highly shared and had low generation probability. For each public chain, a later analysis derived a clonal expansion index from normalized ranks of inferred template counts within each repertoire. In a later analysis, generation probabilities were computed with a VDJ recombination model fitted to out-of-frame rearrangements, and the resulting probabilities were checked against IGoR. Hypergeometric tests were used in a later analysis to score TCR-TCR, TCR-HLA and TCR-CMV co-occurrence, with a repertoire-size bias correction applied to the TCR pairs. To estimate false discovery rates, a later analysis permuted the HLA or CMV assignments 20 times. In a later analysis, co-occurring TCRs were grouped using DBSCAN, and TCRdist sequence similarity was added for clustering within HLA-allele-positive subsets. Repertoires with fewer than 30,000 or more than 120,000 public chains, plus five repertoires with anomalous nucleotide sharing, were excluded from co-occurrence clustering. What TCRdb holds here is the immuneACCESS table cut down to in-frame rearrangements. Part of the clones is not present; checked against another copy, under half of the missing clones reflect an unresolved V gene, and the others are unexplained. For V, J and clone size, that table is used; D and trimming come from the DNA. This sample's table contains about 130,000 clones. The top ten hold roughly 2% of the sample.

In total, roughly 670 healthy bone marrow donors made up the cohort. Cohort members were all nominally healthy when sampled, although unrecorded immune exposures were likely present. The donor was CMV seronegative and was included in the group of hundreds of seronegative cohort members. Each donor provided a peripheral blood sample, and peripheral blood mononuclear cells were used for TCR beta sequencing. Genomic DNA extraction from the blood cell samples was performed with the Qiagen DNeasy Blood Extraction Kit. CDR1 and CDR2 were assigned from the germline V gene (reference sequence) as MNHEY and SMNVEV. Measured from the cysteine to the phenylalanine, the CDR3 is 15 residues long. Of all the DNA, just the CDR3 is kept, 45 bases in frame from base 1. On this clone itself: Its antigen is unknown.

The TCR was taken from a woman aged 55-70 years in good health and CMV-seronegative. The sequenced material came from PBMCs. The sequence joins TRBV27 to TRBJ2-5; TRBD2 lines up with 13 middle nucleotides. The J call could be wrong; TRBJ2-7 is a better fit for the DNA end. The bases are TGTGCCAGCAGTTCCCGGACTAGCGGGGGTGTCGAGCAGTACTTC. Translation gives CASSSRTSGGVEQYF.